This paragraph reports one T cell receptor beta chain. Repertoires were generated with immunoSEQ multiplex PCR, while TCRdb's copy carries only in-frame clones and drops some. This table holds 40,000 or so clones, around 84% found once. The sample originates from a study of blood T cell repertoires in COVID-19. Study information: Sites in the United States, Italy and Spain provided acute and convalescent COVID-19 samples. The cDNA or gDNA used as material had been derived from T cells, B-cell-depleted T cells, or PBMCs.

CDR1 and CDR2 from the germline V gene are SGHDT and YYEEEE. V was clipped by 5 bases and J by 0 bases, with 14 bases between them. The CDR3 length is 15 residues. V is TRBV5-6 and J is TRBJ1-2; tentatively, D is TRBD1 (5 bases). Material: peripheral blood. The sequence was collected from a human donor in a cohort sampled during active COVID-19. In DNA form, the CDR3 reads TGTGCCAGCAGGGTACTACAGGTTGCTAACTATGGCTACACCTTC. Its protein product is CASRVLQVANYGYTF.